The TCR beta chain under discussion was sequenced for a study of blood T cell repertoires in COVID-19. Looking at the study overall: Whether acute or convalescent, the COVID-19 samples came from the United States, Italy and Spain. The cDNA or gDNA used as material had been derived from T cells, B-cell-depleted T cells, or PBMCs.

This clone has more than one count but fewer than ten. The V end was cut by 3 bases, the J end by 6 bases, with 17 bases between. CDR3 size: 15 residues. The germline V gene has CDR1 KGHSH and CDR2 LQKENI. Original handling: Quantification of nucleated cells was approximated via reference gene primer amplification. Method: immunoSEQ multiplex PCR; TCRdb's copy keeps in-frame clones and lacks some. The V and J calls and clone size come from that table; D and trimming were worked out from the DNA. The sample includes approximately 270,000 clones, 70% to 90% of them seen just once. The source is a human donor with COVID-19, enrolled during active disease. The donor label of this sample is uncertain. The sample comprised peripheral blood. The chain couples TRBV18 to TRBJ1-2, with D hard to call. CDR3 sequence reads: CASSPRLSRDNGYTF. As DNA, the CDR3 is TGTGCCAGCTCACCCCGATTAAGCCGGGATAATGGCTACACCTTC.